These T cell receptor beta chains were read from a single sample in a study of T cell changes during pregnancy in multiple sclerosis. The repertoire was sequenced with immunoSEQ multiplex PCR; TCRdb's copy has only in-frame clones and lacks some. The profile shows tens of thousands of clones, 85% to 95% of them singletons. The starting material was CD4+ T cells from peripheral blood mononuclear cells, obtained in the third trimester of pregnancy. Receptor source: a female donor with multiple sclerosis, enrolled in a pregnancy study. CDR3s leave out the opening cysteine and the closing phenylalanine or tryptophan.

>TRBV7-2|TRBJ2-7
ASSPLDLLEQY
>TRBV27|TRBJ1-1
ASSLSPGMNTEAF
>TRBV9|TRBJ2-1
ASSVLGTSGGEQF
>TRBV23-1|TRBJ1-3
ATPPGSPG
>TRBV7-9|TRBJ2-7
ASSYNYEQY
>TRBV4-3|TRBJ2-7
ASSHGSGRYEQY
>TRBV7-9|TRBJ1-6
ASSRGQGFAPLH
>TRBV29-1|TRBJ1-1
SVRWTGVNTEAF
>TRBV7-2|TRBJ1-2
ASSANRGLGYT
>TRBV28|TRBJ1-1
ASSLARNTEAF
>TRBV10-3|TRBJ2-1
AISAPRPGQLLNEQF
>TRBV13|TRBJ1-2
ASSGTGRNYGYT
>TRBV5-1|TRBJ2-7
ASKGGRASYEQY
>TRBV5-1|TRBJ2-2
ASSLSGIANTGELF
>TRBV15|TRBJ2-6
ATSRGRVGAGANVLT
>TRBV5-1|TRBJ2-5
ASSLAPSGSETQY
>TRBV6-1|TRBJ2-7
ASSDSGGHEQY
>TRBV28|TRBJ2-2
ASRRGSGSGGELF
>TRBV28|TRBJ1-2
ASNKSGGWSYGYT
>TRBV4-3|TRBJ2-1
ASSQGLASINEQF
>TRBV5-1|TRBJ2-2
ASRTLGTGRNTGELF
>TRBV14|TRBJ2-5
ASSQNAGLAEETQY
>TRBV11-2|TRBJ1-2
ASSKDPGTANYGYT
>TRBV19|TRBJ1-2
ASSIGGQGIYGYT
>TRBV28|TRBJ2-7
ASSSAGFQVYEQY
>TRBV10-3|TRBJ2-2
AISGAAFANTGELF
>TRBV28|TRBJ1-5
ASRAPGQANQPQH
>TRBV19|TRBJ1-1
ASWTPDRGVTEAF
>TRBV18|TRBJ2-6
ASSRQGARAGGANVLT
>TRBV6-5|TRBJ2-7
ASSWQASFYEQY
>TRBV10-1|TRBJ1-5
ASSSGTGENQPQH
>TRBV7-2|TRBJ2-7
ASSLFNSGRIAYEQY
>TRBV5-1|TRBJ2-7
ASSLALAGAYEQY
>TRBV9|TRBJ1-1
ASSVDWGGRAF
>TRBV7-2|TRBJ2-6
ASSPELLSGANVLT
>TRBV18|TRBJ2-3
ASSPRPTDGDTQY
>TRBV7-9|TRBJ1-4
ASSVDRGRPTNEKLF
>TRBV7-8|TRBJ2-3
ASSSTSASTDTQY
>TRBV6-6|TRBJ1-5
ASSYDRGRGQPQH
>TRBV6-1|TRBJ1-1
ASSERGVRDYTEAF
>TRBV5-1|TRBJ1-2
ASSSSSIGQGGTANYGYT
>TRBV5-1|TRBJ2-1
ASKSGQGPHEQF
>TRBV29-1|TRBJ1-1
SVEYMWNTEAF
>TRBV6-4|TRBJ2-1
ASSQDQGGNEQF
>TRBV5-1|TRBJ1-1
ASSLGQGYKNTEAF
>TRBV28|TRBJ2-5
ASSATNQETQY
>TRBV6-5|TRBJ2-1
ASSYSGTGDYNEQF
>TRBV5-1|TRBJ1-2
ASSSPGRDSGLANYGYT
>TRBV5-4|TRBJ2-3
ASSFPGQGVTDTQY
>TRBV5-6|TRBJ2-3
ASSIAGLSDTQY
>TRBV6-1|TRBJ2-1
ASSELRDEQF
>TRBV19|TRBJ2-3
ASSIRGDTQY
>TRBV29-1|TRBJ1-6
SAAGPGVRDSPLH
>TRBV6-5|TRBJ2-2
ASSYTSGRGGELF
>TRBV5-1|TRBJ2-5
ASSPGQGETQY
>TRBV28|TRBJ2-7
ASSLLDGTGSWEQY